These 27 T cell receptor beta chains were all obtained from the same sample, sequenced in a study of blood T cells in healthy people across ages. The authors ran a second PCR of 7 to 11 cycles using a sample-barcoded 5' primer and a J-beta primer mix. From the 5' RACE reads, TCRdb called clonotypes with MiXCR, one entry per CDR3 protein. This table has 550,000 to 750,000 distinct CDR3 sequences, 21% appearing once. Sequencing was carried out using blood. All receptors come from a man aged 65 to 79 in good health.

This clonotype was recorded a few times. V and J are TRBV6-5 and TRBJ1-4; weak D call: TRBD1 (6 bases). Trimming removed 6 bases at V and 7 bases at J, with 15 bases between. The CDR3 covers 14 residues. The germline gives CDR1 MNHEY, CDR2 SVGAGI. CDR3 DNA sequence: TGTGCCAGCAGCTCCGGGACACAAAGTGAAAAACTGTTTTTT. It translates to CASSSGTQSEKLFF.

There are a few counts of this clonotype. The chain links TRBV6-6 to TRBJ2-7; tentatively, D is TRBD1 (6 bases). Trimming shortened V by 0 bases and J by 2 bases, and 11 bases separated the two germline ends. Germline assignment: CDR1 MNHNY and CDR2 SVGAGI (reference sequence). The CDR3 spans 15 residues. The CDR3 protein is CASSYSTDSTYEQYF. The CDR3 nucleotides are TGTGCCAGCAGTTACTCGACGGACAGCACCTACGAGCAGTACTTC.

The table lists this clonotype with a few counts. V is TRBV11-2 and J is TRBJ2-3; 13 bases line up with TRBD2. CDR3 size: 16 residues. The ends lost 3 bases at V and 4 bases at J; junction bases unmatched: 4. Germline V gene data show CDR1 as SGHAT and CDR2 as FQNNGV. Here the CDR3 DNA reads TGTGCCAGCAGCTTCGGGACTAGCGGGACGGCAGATACGCAGTATTTT. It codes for CASSFGTSGTADTQYF.

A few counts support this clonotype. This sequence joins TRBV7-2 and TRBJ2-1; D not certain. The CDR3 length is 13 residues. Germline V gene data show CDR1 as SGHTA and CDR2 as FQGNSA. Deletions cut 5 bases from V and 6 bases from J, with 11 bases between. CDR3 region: CASSQRGVNEQFF. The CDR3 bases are TGTGCCAGCAGCCAGCGTGGGGTCAATGAGCAGTTCTTC. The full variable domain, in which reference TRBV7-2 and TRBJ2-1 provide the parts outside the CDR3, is GAGVSQSPSNKVTEKGKDVELRCDPISGHTALYWYRQSLGQGLEFLIYFQGNSAPDKSGLPSDRFSAERTGGSVSTLTIQRTQQEDSAVYLCASSQRGVNEQFFGPGTRLTVL.

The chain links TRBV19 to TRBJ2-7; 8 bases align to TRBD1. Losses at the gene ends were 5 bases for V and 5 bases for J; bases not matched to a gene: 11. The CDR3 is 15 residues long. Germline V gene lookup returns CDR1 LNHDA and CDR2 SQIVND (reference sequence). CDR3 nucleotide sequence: TGTGCCAGTAGTCCCCGGGCAGGGGGCAAGAACGAGCAGTACTTC. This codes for CASSPRAGGKNEQYF.

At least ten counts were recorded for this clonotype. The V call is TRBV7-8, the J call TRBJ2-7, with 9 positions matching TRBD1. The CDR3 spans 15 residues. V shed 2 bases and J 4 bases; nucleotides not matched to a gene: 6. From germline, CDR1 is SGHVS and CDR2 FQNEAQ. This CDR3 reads CASSLMRTGAYEQYF. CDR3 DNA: TGTGCCAGCAGCTTAATGCGGACAGGGGCGTACGAGCAGTACTTC.

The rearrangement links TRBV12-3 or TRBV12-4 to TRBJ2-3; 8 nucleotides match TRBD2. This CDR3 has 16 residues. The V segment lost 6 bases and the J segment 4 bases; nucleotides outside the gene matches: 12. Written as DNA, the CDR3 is TGTGCCAGCAGCCCTGGGACTAGAGGGCGCGCAGATACGCAGTATTTT. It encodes CASSPGTRGRADTQYF.

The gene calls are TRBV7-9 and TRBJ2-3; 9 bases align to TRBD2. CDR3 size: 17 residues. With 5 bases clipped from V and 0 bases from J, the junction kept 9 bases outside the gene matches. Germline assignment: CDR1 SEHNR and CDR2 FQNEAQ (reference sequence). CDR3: CASSRSSGSVSTDTQYF. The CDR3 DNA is TGTGCCAGCAGCCGAAGTAGCGGGAGCGTCAGCACAGATACGCAGTATTTT.

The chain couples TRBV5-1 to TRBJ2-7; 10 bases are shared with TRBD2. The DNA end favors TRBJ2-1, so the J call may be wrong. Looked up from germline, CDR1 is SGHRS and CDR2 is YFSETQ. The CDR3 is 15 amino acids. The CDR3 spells CASSTSGKPYNEQFF. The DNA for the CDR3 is TGCGCCAGCAGTACTAGCGGGAAGCCCTACAATGAGCAGTTCTTC.

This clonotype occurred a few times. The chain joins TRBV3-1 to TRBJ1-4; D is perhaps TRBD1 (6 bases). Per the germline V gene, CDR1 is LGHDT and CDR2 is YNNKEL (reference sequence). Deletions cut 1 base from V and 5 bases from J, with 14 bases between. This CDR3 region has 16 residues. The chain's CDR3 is CASSQGRDMRNEKLFF. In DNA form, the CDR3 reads TGTGCCAGCAGCCAAGGGCGGGACATGAGGAATGAAAAACTGTTTTTT.

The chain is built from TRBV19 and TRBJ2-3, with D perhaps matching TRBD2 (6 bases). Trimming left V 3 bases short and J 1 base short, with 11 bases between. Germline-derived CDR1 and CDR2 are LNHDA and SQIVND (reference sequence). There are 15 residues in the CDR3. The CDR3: CASSMNSGGTDTQYF. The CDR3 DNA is TGTGCCAGTAGTATGAATTCGGGGGGCACAGATACGCAGTATTTT.

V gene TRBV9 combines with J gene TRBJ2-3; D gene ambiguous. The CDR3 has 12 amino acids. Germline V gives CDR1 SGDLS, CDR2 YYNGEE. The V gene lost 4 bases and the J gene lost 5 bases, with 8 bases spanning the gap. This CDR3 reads CASSSLEDTQYF. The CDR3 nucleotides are TGTGCCAGCAGCTCTTTAGAAGATACGCAGTATTTT.

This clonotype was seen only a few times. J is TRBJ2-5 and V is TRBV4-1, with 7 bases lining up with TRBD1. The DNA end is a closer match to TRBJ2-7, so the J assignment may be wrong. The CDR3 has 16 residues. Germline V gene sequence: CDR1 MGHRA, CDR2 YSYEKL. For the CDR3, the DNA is TGCGCCAGCAGCCAAGATACGAGGCAGGGGGTCTACGAGCAGTACTTC. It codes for CASSQDTRQGVYEQYF.

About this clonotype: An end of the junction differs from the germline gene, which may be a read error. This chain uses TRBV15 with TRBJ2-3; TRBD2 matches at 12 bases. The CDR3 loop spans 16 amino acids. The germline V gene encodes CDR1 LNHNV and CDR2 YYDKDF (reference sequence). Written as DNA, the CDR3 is TGCGCCACCAGCATACTAGCGGGAGGTGGCACAGATACGCAGTATTTT. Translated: CATSILAGGGTDTQYF.

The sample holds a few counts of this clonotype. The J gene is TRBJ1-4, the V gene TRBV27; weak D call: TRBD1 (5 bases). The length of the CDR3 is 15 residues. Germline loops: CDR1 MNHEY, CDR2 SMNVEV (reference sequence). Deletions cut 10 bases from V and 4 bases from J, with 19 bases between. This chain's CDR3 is CANRDLTVGNEKLFF. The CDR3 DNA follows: TGTGCCAACCGAGACTTGACAGTCGGTAATGAAAAACTGTTTTTT.

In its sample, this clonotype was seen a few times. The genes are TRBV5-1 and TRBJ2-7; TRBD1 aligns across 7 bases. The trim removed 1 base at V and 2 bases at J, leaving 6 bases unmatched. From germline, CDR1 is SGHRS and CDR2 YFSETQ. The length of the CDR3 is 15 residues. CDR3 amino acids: CASSLWSQGAYEQYF. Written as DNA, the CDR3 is TGCGCCAGCAGCTTGTGGTCGCAGGGGGCCTACGAGCAGTACTTC.

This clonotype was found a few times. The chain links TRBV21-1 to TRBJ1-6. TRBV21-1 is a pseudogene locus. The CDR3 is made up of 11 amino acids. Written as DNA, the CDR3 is TGTGCCAGCAGCTCCCCCCCGATCCTCCACTTT. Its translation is CASSSPPILHF.

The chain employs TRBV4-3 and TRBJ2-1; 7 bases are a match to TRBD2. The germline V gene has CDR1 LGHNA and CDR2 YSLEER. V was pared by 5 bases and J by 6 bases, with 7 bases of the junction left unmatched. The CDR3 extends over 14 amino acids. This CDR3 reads CASSDRGVSNEQFF. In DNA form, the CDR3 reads TGCGCCAGCAGCGATCGGGGGGTTTCCAATGAGCAGTTCTTC.

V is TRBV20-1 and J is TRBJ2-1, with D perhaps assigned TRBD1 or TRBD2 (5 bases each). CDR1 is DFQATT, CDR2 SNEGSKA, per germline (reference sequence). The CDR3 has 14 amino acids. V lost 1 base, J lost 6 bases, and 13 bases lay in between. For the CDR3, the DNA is TGCAGTGCTAGAGCTCAAGCCGGGACCAATGAGCAGTTCTTC. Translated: CSARAQAGTNEQFF.

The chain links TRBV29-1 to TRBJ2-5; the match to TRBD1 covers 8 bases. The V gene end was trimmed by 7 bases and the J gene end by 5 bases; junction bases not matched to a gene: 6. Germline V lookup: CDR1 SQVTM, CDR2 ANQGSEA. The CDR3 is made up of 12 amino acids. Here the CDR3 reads CSGQGASETQYF. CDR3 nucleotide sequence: TGCAGCGGTCAGGGGGCGTCTGAGACCCAGTACTTC.

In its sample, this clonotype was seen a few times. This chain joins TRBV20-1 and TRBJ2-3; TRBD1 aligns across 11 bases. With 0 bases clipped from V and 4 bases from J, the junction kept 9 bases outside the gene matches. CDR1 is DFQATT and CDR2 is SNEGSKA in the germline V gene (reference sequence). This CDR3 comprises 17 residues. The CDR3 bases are TGCAGTGCTAGAGATTTATGGGGACAGGGGGACCCAGATACGCAGTATTTT. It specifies CSARDLWGQGDPDTQYF.

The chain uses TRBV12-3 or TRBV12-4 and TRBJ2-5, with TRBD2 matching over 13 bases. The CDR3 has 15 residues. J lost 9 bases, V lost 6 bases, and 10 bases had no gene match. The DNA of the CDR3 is TGTGCCAGCAGCCCCGGGACTAGCGGGACCGAGGCCCAGTACTTC. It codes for CASSPGTSGTEAQYF.

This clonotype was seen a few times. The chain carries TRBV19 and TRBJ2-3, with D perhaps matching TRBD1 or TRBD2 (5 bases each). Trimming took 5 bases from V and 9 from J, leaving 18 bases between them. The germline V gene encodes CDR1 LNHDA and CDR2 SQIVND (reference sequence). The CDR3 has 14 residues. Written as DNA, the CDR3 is TGTGCCAGTAGTGCAGGGACCGCTCAGCGGACGCAGTATTTT. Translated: CASSAGTAQRTQYF.

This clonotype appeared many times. In DNA, the CDR3 is TGTGCCACCAGTGACGGGCAGCGGGGGGCCTACAATGAGCAGTTCTTC. This translates into CATSDGQRGAYNEQFF. The V gene is TRBV24-1, the J gene TRBJ2-1, with 9 bases identical to TRBD2. Trimming took 4 bases from V and 2 from J; bases not matched to a gene: 5. The CDR3 contains 16 residues. CDR1 is KGHDR and CDR2 is SFDVKD in the germline V gene.

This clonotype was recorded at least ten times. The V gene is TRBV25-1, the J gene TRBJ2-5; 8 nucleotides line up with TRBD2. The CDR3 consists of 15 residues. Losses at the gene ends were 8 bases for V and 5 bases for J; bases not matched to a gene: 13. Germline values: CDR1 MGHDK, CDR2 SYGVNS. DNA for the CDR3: TGTGCCAGCCCAATCACTAGCGGAGGGCGGGAGACCCAGTACTTC. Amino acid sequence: CASPITSGGRETQYF.

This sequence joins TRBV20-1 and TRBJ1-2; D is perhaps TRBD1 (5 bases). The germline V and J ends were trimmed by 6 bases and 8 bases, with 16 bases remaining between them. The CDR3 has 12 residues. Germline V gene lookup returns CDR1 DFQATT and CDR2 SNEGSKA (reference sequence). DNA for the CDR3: TGCAGTGCCAGGAGGGACGACGGCGGCTACACCTTC. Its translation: CSARRDDGGYTF.

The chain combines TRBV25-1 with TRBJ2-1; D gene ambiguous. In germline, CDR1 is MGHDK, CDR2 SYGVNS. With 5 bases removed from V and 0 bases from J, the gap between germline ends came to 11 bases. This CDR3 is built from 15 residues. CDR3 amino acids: CASSPLQFSYNEQFF. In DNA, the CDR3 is TGTGCCAGCAGTCCGCTCCAATTCTCCTACAATGAGCAGTTCTTC.